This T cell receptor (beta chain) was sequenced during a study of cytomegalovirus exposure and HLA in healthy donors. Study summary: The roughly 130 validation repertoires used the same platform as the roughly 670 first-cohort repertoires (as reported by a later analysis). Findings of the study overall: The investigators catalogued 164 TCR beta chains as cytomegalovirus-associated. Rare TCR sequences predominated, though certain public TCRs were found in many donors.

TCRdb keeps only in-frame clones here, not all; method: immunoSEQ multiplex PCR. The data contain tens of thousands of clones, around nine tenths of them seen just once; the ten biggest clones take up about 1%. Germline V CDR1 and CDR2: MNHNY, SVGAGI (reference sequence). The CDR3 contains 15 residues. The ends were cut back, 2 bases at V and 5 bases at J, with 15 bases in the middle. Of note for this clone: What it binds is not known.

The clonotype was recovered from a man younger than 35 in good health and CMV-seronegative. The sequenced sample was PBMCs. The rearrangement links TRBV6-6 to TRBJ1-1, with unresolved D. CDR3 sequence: CASSYARAGSTEAFF. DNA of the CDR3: TGTGCCAGCAGTTACGCAAGGGCTGGGAGTACTGAAGCTTTCTTT.